Below, 9 T cell receptor beta chains from the same sample are listed, as sequenced in a study of T-cell reconstitution after alpha-beta-depleted transplantation in children. Points from the study as a whole: Once a year had passed after transplant, T-cell counts and diversity came mostly from newly produced T cells.

These receptors lack a known antigen. TCRbeta library preparation incorporated unique molecular identifiers. TCRdb called the PCR reads again in MiXCR, with one record for every CDR3 protein. The sample lists fewer than 350,000 distinct CDR3 sequences; almost 8% were seen once. Sequenced material: peripheral blood, taken 360 days after TCRalphabeta/CD19-depleted stem cell transplant. The receptors were gathered from a female patient aged 2-10 years who had a stem cell transplant for Fanconi anemia, so the T cells may come from the graft donor.

Many counts were recorded for this clonotype. V is TRBV7-9 and J is TRBJ2-3; no reliable D call. The V end was cut by 1 base, the J end by 7 bases, with 6 bases between. Germline CDR1 is SEHNR and CDR2 is FQNEAQ (reference sequence). CDR3 size: 12 residues. CDR3 coding DNA: TGTGCCAGCAGCTTAGGGGGTTATACGCAGTATTTT. Residues: CASSLGGYTQYF. The whole variable domain, filled in from reference TRBV7-9 and TRBJ2-3, reads DTGVSQNPRHKITKRGQNVTFRCDPISEHNRLYWYRQTLGQGPEFLTYFQNEAQLEKSRLLSDRFSAERPKGSFSTLEIQRTEQGDSAMYLCASSLGGYTQYFGPGTRLTVL.

The chain uses TRBV15 and TRBJ2-2, with D perhaps matching TRBD1 or TRBD2 (6 bases each). The length of the CDR3 is 16 residues. V lost 5 bases, J lost 4 bases, and 17 bases lay in between. In germline, CDR1 is LNHNV, CDR2 YYDKDF (reference sequence). CDR3 in DNA: TGTGCCACCAGCCAAAACAGGGTCGGGGGCACCGGGGAGCTGTTTTTT. It encodes CATSQNRVGGTGELFF.

This clonotype appeared a few times. The rearrangement links TRBV2 to TRBJ2-1; D call uncertain. This CDR3 has 11 amino acids. Germline assignment: CDR1 SNHLY and CDR2 FYNNEI. V was cut by 0 bases and J by 8 bases, with 2 bases left in between. CDR3 in DNA: TGTGCCAGCAGTGAAGCGGATGAGCAGTTCTTC. Its protein product is CASSEADEQFF. Together with reference TRBV2 and TRBJ2-1, the CDR3 gives the full variable domain: EPEVTQTPSHQVTQMGQEVILRCVPISNHLYFYWYRQILGQKVEFLVSFYNNEISEKSEIFDDQFSVERPDGSNFTLKIRSTKLEDSAMYFCASSEADEQFFGPGTRLTVL.

This chain links TRBV6-5 with TRBJ2-7; 7 bases align to TRBD1. The J segment lost 2 bases and the V segment lost 7 bases, leaving 2 bases of the junction unmatched. Germline V CDR1 and CDR2: MNHEY, SVGAGI. The CDR3 length is 12 residues. The CDR3 DNA reads TGTGCCAGCATGGGACAGACCTACGAGCAGTACTTC. Its translation is CASMGQTYEQYF.

This clonotype was seen many times. The V gene is TRBV5-1, the J gene TRBJ2-3, with 8 positions matching TRBD2. The V gene's germline CDR1 is SGHRS and CDR2 YFSETQ. V lost 0 bases to trimming and J lost 4 bases; unmatched junction nucleotides: 4. This CDR3 comprises 15 residues. The CDR3 spells CASSLASGFPDTQYF. The CDR3 DNA sequence: TGCGCCAGCAGCTTGGCTAGCGGGTTTCCAGATACGCAGTATTTT.

This clonotype was found many times. V is TRBV15 and J is TRBJ2-5; 9 bases match TRBD2. From germline, CDR1 is LNHNV and CDR2 YYDKDF (reference sequence). CDR3 size: 15 residues. V was clipped by 4 bases and J by 2 bases; unmatched bases: 5. In nucleotides, the CDR3 is TGTGCCACCAGCACCCTAGCGGGATATCAAGAGACCCAGTACTTC. This encodes CATSTLAGYQETQYF.

The gene calls are TRBV2 and TRBJ1-1; TRBD1 is a possible D gene (5 bases). V lost 9 bases and J lost 3, with 17 bases in between. The CDR3 totals 14 residues. Germline V gene sequence: CDR1 SNHLY, CDR2 FYNNEI. The CDR3 sequence: CARWGGGLDTEAFF. CDR3 DNA: TGTGCCAGGTGGGGGGGAGGACTAGACACTGAAGCTTTCTTT. The full variable domain, with the rest looked up from reference TRBV2 and TRBJ1-1, is EPEVTQTPSHQVTQMGQEVILRCVPISNHLYFYWYRQILGQKVEFLVSFYNNEISEKSEIFDDQFSVERPDGSNFTLKIRSTKLEDSAMYFCARWGGGLDTEAFFGQGTRLTVV.

This clonotype was counted ten times or more. This chain links TRBV5-5 with TRBJ2-7; D is uncertain. The CDR3 is made up of 14 amino acids. V was clipped by 4 bases and J by 9 bases, with 20 bases between them. The V gene's germline CDR1 is SGHKS and CDR2 YYEKEE (reference sequence). CDR3 loop: CASSVVPDKSRQYF. CDR3 in DNA: TGTGCCAGCAGCGTTGTTCCAGATAAGTCAAGGCAGTACTTC.

This clonotype has a count of ten or more. This chain uses TRBV5-6 with TRBJ2-7, with a weak D call TRBD2 (5 bases). Germline assignment: CDR1 SGHDT and CDR2 YYEEEE. V dropped 2 bases and J dropped 5 bases, with 14 bases sitting between them. The CDR3 is 14 amino acids. The CDR3: CASSLIPGSDEQYV. The CDR3 DNA reads TGTGCCAGCAGCTTAATACCGGGGTCCGACGAGCAGTACGTC.